These 6 T cell receptor beta chains share one sample of origin, sequenced in a study of technical replicates of blood from a few donors. This table comes from immunoSEQ multiplex PCR, and its TCRdb copy is limited to in-frame clones, with some not included. The table records about 72,000 clones, 80% to 95% of them present only once. The sequenced material came from T cells isolated from PBMCs. The origin of the receptors is a human donor in good health.

The J gene is TRBJ1-1, the V gene TRBV10-3; the match to TRBD1 covers 9 bases. The germline V gene has CDR1 ENHRY and CDR2 SYGVKD. Losses at the gene ends were 5 bases for V and 3 bases for J; bases not matched to a gene: 4. The CDR3 runs 14 residues. CDR3 sequence: CAISTRDRDTEAFF. The CDR3 DNA reads as TGTGCCATCAGTACCCGGGACAGGGACACTGAAGCTTTCTTT.

CDR3 nucleotide sequence: TGCAGCGTTGAAGGGGTAGCGGGGGAATCGGGGGGATACGAGCAGTACTTC. Translated, it gives CSVEGVAGESGGYEQYF. This sequence joins TRBV29-1 and TRBJ2-7; 9 bases line up with TRBD2. J gave up 4 bases and V 1 base, and 14 bases lay outside the gene matches. The CDR3 is made up of 17 amino acids. CDR1 and CDR2 (germline): SQVTM, ANQGSEA.

This chain links TRBV5-8 with TRBJ2-3; D is perhaps TRBD1 (6 bases). The CDR3 totals 13 residues. Germline CDR1 reads SGHTS; CDR2 reads YDEGEE. The V gene lost 4 bases and the J gene lost 6 bases, with 12 bases spanning the gap. CDR3 sequence (DNA): TGTGCCAGCAGCCTGACCACAGGGGATACGCAGTATTTT. It is translated as CASSLTTGDTQYF.

This chain links TRBV30 with TRBJ2-7; 7 bases line up with TRBD1. The CDR3 loop spans 12 amino acids. CDR1 GTSNPN and CDR2 SVGIG come from the germline V gene (reference sequence). V shed 3 bases, J shed 3 bases, and the junction held 2 bases outside the gene matches. CDR3 loop: CAWSHRGYEQYF. In DNA, the CDR3 is TGTGCCTGGAGCCACAGGGGCTACGAGCAGTACTTC.

The chain couples TRBV7-2 to TRBJ2-7; tentative D call: TRBD2 (5 bases). The germline V and J ends were trimmed by 0 bases and 1 base, with 10 bases remaining between them. The CDR3 consists of 15 residues. CDR1 is SGHTA and CDR2 is FQGNSA in the germline V gene. The CDR3 DNA sequence: TGTGCCAGCAGCTTAGCGGGCGGCGGGTCCTACGAGCAGTACTTC. Its protein product is CASSLAGGGSYEQYF. Variable domain in full (rest from reference TRBV7-2 and TRBJ2-7): GAGVSQSPSNKVTEKGKDVELRCDPISGHTALYWYRQSLGQGLEFLIYFQGNSAPDKSGLPSDRFSAERTGGSVSTLTIQRTQQEDSAVYLCASSLAGGGSYEQYFGPGTRLTVT.

In this sample, this clone turned up many times. The chain recombines TRBV11-2 with TRBJ1-1, with D perhaps matching TRBD1 (6 bases). The CDR3 is 15 amino acids. The V end was cut by 1 base, the J end by 4 bases, with 13 bases between. Germline CDR1 and CDR2: SGHAT and FQNNGV. CDR3 in DNA: TGTGCCAGCAGCTTAGGTGACGGACAGATCACTGAAGCTTTCTTT. It yields the protein CASSLGDGQITEAFF.